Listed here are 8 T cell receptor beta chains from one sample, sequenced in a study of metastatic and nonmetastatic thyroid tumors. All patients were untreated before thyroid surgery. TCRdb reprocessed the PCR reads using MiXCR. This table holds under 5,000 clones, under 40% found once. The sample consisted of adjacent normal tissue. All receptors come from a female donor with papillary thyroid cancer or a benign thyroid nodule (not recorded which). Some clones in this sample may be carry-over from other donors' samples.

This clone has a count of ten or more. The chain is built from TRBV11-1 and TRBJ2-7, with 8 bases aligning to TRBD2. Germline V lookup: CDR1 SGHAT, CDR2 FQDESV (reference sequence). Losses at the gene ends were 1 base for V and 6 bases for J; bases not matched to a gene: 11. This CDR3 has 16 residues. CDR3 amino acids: CASSLDAGLAGGEQYF. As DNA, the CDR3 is TGTGCCAGCAGCTTAGACGCTGGACTAGCAGGAGGCGAGCAGTACTTC.

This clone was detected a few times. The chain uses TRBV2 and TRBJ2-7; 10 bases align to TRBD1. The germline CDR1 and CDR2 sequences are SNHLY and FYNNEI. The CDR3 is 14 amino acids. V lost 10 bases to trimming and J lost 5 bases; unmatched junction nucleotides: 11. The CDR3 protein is CATKQGTGVNEQYF. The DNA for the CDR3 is TGTGCCACCAAACAGGGGACAGGGGTGAACGAGCAGTACTTC. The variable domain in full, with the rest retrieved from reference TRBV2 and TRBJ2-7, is EPEVTQTPSHQVTQMGQEVILRCVPISNHLYFYWYRQILGQKVEFLVSFYNNEISEKSEIFDDQFSVERPDGSNFTLKIRSTKLEDSAMYFCATKQGTGVNEQYFGPGTRLTVT.

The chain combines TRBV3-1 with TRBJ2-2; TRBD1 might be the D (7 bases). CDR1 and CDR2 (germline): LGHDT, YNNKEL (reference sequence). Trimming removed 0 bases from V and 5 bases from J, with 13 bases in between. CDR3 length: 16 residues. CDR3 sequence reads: CASSQEAGGLTGELFF. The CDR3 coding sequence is TGTGCCAGCAGCCAAGAGGCAGGGGGGCTGACCGGGGAGCTGTTTTTT.

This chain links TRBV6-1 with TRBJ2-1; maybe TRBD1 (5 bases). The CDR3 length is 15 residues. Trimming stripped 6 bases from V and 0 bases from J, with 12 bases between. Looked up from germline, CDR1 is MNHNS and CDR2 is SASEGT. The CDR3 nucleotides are TGTGCCAGCAGCATCCAGGGCGACTCCTACAATGAGCAGTTCTTC. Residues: CASSIQGDSYNEQFF.

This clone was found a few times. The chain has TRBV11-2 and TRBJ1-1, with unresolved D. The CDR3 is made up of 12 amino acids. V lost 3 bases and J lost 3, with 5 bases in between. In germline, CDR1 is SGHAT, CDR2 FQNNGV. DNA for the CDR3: TGTGCCAGCAGCTTTATGTACACTGAAGCTTTCTTT. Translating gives CASSFMYTEAFF.

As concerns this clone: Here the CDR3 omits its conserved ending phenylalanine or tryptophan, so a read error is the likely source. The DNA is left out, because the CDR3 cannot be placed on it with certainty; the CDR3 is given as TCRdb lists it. CDR3 sequence: CASSLGTI. The rearrangement uses TRBV7-9 and TRBJ2-6. The CDR3 adds up to 8 amino acids, both ends counted. The germline V gene encodes CDR1 SEHNR and CDR2 FQNEAQ (reference sequence).

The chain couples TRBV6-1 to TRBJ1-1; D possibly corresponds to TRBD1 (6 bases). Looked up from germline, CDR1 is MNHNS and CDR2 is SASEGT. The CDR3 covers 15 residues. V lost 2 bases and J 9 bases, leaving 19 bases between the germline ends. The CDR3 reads CASSEPVDSPEKAFF. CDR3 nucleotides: TGTGCCAGCAGTGAACCCGTGGACAGTCCAGAAAAAGCTTTCTTT.

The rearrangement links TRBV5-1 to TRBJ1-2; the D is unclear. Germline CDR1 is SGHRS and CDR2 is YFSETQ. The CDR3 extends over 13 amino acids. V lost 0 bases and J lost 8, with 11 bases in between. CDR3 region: CASSLDPARGYTF. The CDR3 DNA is TGCGCCAGCAGCTTGGACCCAGCCAGGGGCTACACCTTC.